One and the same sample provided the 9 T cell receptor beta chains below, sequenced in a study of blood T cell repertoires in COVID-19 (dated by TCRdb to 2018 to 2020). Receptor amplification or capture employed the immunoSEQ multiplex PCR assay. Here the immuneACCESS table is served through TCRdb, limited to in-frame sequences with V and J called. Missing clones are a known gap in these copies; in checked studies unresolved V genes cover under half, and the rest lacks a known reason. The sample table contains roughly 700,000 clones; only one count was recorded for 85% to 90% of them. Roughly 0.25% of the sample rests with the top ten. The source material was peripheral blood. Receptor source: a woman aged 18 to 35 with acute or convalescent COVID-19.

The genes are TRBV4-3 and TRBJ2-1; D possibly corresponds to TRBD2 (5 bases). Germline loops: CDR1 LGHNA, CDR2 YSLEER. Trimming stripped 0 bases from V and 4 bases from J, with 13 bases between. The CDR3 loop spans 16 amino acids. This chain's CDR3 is CASSQDPSSPYNEQFF. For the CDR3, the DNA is TGCGCCAGCAGCCAAGACCCTAGCAGCCCTTACAATGAGCAGTTCTTC.

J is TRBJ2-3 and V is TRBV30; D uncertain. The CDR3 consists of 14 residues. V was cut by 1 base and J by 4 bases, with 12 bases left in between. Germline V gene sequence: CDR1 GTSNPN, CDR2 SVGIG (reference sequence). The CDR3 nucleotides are TGTGCCTGGAGTGGAAACCTTGGCCCAGATACGCAGTATTTT. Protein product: CAWSGNLGPDTQYF. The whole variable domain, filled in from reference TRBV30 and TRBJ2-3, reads SQTIHQWPATLVQPVGSPLSLECTVEGTSNPNLYWYRQAAGRGLQLLFYSVGIGQISSEVPQNLSASRPQDRQFILSSKKLLLSDSGFYLCAWSGNLGPDTQYFGPGTRLTVL.

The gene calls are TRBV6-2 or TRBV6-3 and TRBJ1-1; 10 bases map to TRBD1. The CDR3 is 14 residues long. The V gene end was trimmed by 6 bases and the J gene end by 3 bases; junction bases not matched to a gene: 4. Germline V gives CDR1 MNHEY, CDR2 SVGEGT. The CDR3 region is CASSWTGGDTEAFF. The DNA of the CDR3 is TGTGCCAGCAGCTGGACAGGGGGGGACACTGAAGCTTTCTTT.

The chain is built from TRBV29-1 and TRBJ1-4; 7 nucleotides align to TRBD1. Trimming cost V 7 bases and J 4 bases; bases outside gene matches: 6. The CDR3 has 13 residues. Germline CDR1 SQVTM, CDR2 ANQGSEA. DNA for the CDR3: TGCAGCGCTTACCGGGACAGTAATGAAAAACTGTTTTTT. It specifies CSAYRDSNEKLFF.

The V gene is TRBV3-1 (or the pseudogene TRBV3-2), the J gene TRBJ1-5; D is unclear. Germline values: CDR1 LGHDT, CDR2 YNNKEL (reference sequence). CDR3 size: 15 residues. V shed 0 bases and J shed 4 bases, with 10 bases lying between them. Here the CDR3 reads CASSQDPLSNQPQHF. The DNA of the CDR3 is TGTGCCAGCAGCCAAGATCCACTGAGTAATCAGCCCCAGCATTTT.

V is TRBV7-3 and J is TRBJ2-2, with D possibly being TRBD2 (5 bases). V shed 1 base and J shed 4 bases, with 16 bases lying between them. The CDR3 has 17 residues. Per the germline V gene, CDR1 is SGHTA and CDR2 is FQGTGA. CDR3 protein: CASSLKAREEITGELFF. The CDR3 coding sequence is TGTGCCAGCAGCTTAAAAGCTCGGGAAGAGATCACCGGGGAGCTGTTTTTT.

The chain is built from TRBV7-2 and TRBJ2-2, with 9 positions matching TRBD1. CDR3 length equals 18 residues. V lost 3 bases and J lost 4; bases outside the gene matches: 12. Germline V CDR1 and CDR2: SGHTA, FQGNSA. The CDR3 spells CASSLIWPGQGGTGELFF. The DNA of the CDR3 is TGTGCCAGCAGCTTGATATGGCCGGGACAGGGTGGCACCGGGGAGCTGTTTTTT.

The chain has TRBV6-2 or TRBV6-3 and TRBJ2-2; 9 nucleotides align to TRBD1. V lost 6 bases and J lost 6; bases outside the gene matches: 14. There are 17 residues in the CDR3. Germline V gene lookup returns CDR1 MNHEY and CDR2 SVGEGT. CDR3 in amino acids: CASSRGFTGGGAGELFF. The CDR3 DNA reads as TGTGCCAGCAGCAGGGGCTTTACAGGGGGCGGAGCCGGGGAGCTGTTTTTT.

CDR3 residues: CATQSRENTEAFF. CDR3 bases: TGTGCCACCCAGTCCAGGGAGAACACTGAAGCTTTCTTT. The V and J genes are TRBV10-3 and TRBJ1-1, with D tentatively TRBD1 (5 bases). V shed 10 bases and J shed 1 base, with 13 bases lying between them. Germline CDR1 reads ENHRY; CDR2 reads SYGVKD. The CDR3 length is 13 residues.